This TCR beta chain stems from a study of shared clonotypes between healthy human individuals. As for the study in general: CD8 memory received one plate per donor, CD8 naive two, CD4 memory three and CD4 naive three.

Terminally differentiated effector memory CD45RA+ cells were excluded by CCR7 positive selection of CD45RO-negative cells. Profiled with immunoSEQ multiplex PCR; TCRdb holds only in-frame clones, not every one. The profile shows about 2.1 million clones, 93% of them singletons. CDR1 is SQVTM and CDR2 is ANQGSEA in the germline V gene. The CDR3 is 13 residues long. Trimming shortened V by 5 bases and J by 7 bases, and 14 bases separated the two germline ends. Sequences were obtained from naive CD8+ T cells from PBMCs. The clonotype originates from a man aged 18 to 35 in good health. Some clones in this sample may be carry-over from other donors' samples. The gene calls are TRBV29-1 and TRBJ2-2; D call uncertain. CDR3 bases: TGCAGCGTTACCACGGGTGGTTACGGGGAGCTGTTTTTT. Translated: CSVTTGGYGELFF.